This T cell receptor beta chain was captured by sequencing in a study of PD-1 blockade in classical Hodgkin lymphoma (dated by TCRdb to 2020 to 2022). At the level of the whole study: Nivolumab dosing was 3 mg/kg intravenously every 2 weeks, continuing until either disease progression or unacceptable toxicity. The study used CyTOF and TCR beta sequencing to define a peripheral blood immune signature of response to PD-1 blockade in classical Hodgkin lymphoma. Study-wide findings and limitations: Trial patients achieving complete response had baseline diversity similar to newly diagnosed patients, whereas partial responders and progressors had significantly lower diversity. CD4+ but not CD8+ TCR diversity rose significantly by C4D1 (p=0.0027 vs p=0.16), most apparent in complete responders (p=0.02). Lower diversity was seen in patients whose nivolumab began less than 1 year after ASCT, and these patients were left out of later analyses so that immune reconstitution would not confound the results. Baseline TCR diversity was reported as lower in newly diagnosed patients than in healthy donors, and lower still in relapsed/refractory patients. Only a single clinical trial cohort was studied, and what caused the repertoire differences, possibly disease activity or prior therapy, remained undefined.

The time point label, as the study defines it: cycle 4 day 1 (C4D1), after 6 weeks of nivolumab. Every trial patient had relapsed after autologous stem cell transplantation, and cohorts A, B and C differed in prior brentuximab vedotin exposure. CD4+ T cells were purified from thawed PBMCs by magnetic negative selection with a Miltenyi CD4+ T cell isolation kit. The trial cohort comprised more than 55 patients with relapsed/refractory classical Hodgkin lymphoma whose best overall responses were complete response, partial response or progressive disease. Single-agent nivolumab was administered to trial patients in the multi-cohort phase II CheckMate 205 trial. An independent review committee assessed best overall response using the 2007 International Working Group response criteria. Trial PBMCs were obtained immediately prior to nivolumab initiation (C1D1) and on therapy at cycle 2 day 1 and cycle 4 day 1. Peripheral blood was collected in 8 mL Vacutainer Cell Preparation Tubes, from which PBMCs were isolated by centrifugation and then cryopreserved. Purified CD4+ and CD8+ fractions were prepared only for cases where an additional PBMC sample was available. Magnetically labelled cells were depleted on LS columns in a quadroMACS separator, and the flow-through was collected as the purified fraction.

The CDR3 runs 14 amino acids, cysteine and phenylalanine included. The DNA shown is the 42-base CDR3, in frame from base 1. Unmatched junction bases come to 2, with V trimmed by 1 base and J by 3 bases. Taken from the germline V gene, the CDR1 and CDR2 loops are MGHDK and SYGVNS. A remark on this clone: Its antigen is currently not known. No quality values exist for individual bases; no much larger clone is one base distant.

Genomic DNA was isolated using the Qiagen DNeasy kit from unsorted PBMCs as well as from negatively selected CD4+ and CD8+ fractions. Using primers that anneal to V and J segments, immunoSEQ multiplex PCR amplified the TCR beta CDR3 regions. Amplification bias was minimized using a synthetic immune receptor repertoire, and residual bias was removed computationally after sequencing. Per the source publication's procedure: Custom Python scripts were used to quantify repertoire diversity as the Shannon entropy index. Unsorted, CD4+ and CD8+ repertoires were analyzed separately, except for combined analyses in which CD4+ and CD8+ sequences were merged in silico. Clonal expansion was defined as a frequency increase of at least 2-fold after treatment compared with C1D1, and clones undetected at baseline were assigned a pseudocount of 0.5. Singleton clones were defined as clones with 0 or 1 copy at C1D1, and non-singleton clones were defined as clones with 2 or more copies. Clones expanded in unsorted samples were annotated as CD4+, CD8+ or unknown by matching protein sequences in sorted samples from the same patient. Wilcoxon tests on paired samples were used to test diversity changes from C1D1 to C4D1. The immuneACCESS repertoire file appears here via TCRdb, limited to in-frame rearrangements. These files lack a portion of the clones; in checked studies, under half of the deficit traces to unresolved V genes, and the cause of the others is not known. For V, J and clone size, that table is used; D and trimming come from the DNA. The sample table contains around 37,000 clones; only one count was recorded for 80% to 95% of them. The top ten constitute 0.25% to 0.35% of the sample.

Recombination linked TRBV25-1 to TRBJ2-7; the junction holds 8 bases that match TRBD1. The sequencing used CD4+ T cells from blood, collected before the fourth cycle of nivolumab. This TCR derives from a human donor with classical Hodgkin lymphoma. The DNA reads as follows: TGTGCCAGCAGTGAATTGGGGACAGGCTACGAGCAGTACTTC. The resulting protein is CASSELGTGYEQYF.